The next 24 T cell receptor beta chains were all read from a single sample in a study of T cells in localized non-small cell lung cancer. The method was immunoSEQ multiplex PCR; TCRdb's version includes in-frame clones alone and lacks a portion of them. Seen here are 70,000 to 95,000 clones, approximately 91% observed once, and the top ten hold over 4%. The sequencing used PBMCs, collected before any cancer treatment. The receptors were sampled from a woman aged 35-70 years with stage II squamous cell lung carcinoma.

This clone was picked up a small number of times. The V gene is TRBV7-2, the J gene TRBJ2-7; TRBD2 is a possible D gene (6 bases). There are 14 residues in the CDR3. Looked up from germline, CDR1 is SGHTA and CDR2 is FQGNSA. Trimming shortened V by 3 bases and J by 0 bases, and 9 bases separated the two germline ends. In DNA form, the CDR3 reads TGTGCCAGCAGCTTCCCCGGGAGCTCCTACGAGCAGTACTTC. The encoded protein is CASSFPGSSYEQYF.

The chain combines TRBV27 with TRBJ1-2, with 9 bases lining up with TRBD1. The V gene's germline CDR1 is MNHEY and CDR2 SMNVEV (reference sequence). V was clipped by 3 bases and J by 4 bases; unmatched bases: 9. CDR3 length: 16 residues. The CDR3 reads CASSLLDRGLSYGYTF. In DNA, the CDR3 is TGTGCCAGCAGTTTGCTTGACAGGGGGTTATCCTATGGCTACACCTTC.

The CDR3, as DNA: TGTGCCCTAGGGACAGAGTACAATGAGCAGTTCTTC. It translates to CALGTEYNEQFF. The genes are TRBV28 and TRBJ2-1, with 7 positions matching TRBD1. The CDR3 is 12 amino acids. The germline V gene has CDR1 MDHEN and CDR2 SYDVKM. V shed 11 bases, J shed 4 bases, and the junction held 5 bases outside the gene matches.

The chain uses TRBV19 and TRBJ1-1; D perhaps matches TRBD1 (5 bases). Per germline, CDR1 LNHDA and CDR2 SQIVND (reference sequence). This CDR3 has 14 residues. V lost 9 bases, J lost 1 base, and 15 bases lay in between. This chain's CDR3 is CASTLGGGNTEAFF. DNA of the CDR3: TGTGCCAGCACACTAGGTGGGGGGAACACTGAAGCTTTCTTT. The full variable domain, its missing parts supplied by reference TRBV19 and TRBJ1-1, is DGGITQSPKYLFRKEGQNVTLSCEQNLNHDAMYWYRQDPGQGLRLIYYSQIVNDFQKGDIAEGYSVSREKKESFPLTVTSAQKNPTAFYLCASTLGGGNTEAFFGQGTRLTVV.

Regarding this clone: One end of the junction is discordant with germline, which a read error may explain. The DNA of the CDR3 is TGCGCCAGCAGTGAGTCAGGAGAGGCCCAGTACTTC. This encodes CASSESGEAQYF. The V and J genes are TRBV10-2 and TRBJ2-5; D is unclear. The CDR3 totals 12 residues. The germline gives CDR1 WSHSY, CDR2 SAAADI.

This chain connects TRBV6-1 to TRBJ2-5; 14 bases align to TRBD2. Unmatched junction bases numbered 22, after V lost 2 bases and J lost 5 bases. CDR1 is MNHNS, CDR2 SASEGT, per germline. CDR3 length: 22 residues. For the CDR3, the DNA is TGTGCCAGCAGTGAACTCACCGGGACTAGCGGGAGATGGGGATCGTTCAAGGAGACCCAGTACTTC. Encoded protein: CASSELTGTSGRWGSFKETQYF.

The chain links TRBV5-1 to TRBJ2-5, with 7 bases fitting TRBD1. Germline V gives CDR1 SGHRS, CDR2 YFSETQ. CDR3 length: 14 residues. Trimming at V came to 2 bases and at J to 3 bases, leaving 4 bases not matched to a gene. DNA of the CDR3: TGCGCCAGCAGCTTAAGTCAGGGGGAAGAGACCCAGTACTTC. Residues: CASSLSQGEETQYF.

CDR3 sequence: CASSPFPMTGPFNEQFF. CDR3 DNA sequence: TGTGCCAGTAGTCCTTTCCCTATGACCGGGCCATTCAATGAGCAGTTCTTC. The chain is built from TRBV19 and TRBJ2-1; no clear D gene. This CDR3 spans 17 amino acids. Germline CDR1 reads LNHDA; CDR2 reads SQIVND (reference sequence). The V end was cut by 5 bases, the J end by 6 bases, with 23 bases between.

V gene TRBV10-3 combines with J gene TRBJ1-6; D remains unclear. Germline CDR1 ENHRY, CDR2 SYGVKD. This CDR3 is 14 amino acids long. Trimming cost V 8 bases and J 5 bases, with 13 bases left between them. The CDR3 is CAIGQAGDNSPLHF. For the CDR3, the DNA is TGTGCCATCGGGCAGGCCGGGGATAATTCACCCCTCCACTTT.

The chain joins TRBV28 to TRBJ2-7; D gene unclear. V was pared by 4 bases and J by 3 bases, with 4 bases between. Germline V lookup: CDR1 MDHEN, CDR2 SYDVKM. The CDR3 is 11 residues long. The CDR3: CASSSYYEQYF. The CDR3 DNA is TGTGCCAGCAGTTCCTACTACGAGCAGTACTTC.

The chain combines TRBV29-1 with TRBJ1-4, with D tentatively TRBD1 (6 bases). Trimming left V 7 bases short and J 7 bases short, with 19 bases between. The CDR3 totals 14 residues. Germline V CDR1 and CDR2: SQVTM, ANQGSEA. In DNA form, the CDR3 reads TGCAGCGCCCGAGGAGGGGGTCAGGGTGAAAAACTGTTTTTT. It yields the protein CSARGGGQGEKLFF.

The CDR3 DNA reads as TGCGCCAGCAGCCAGAGGACTAGCGGGAGATTGGTCAATGAGCAGTTCTTC. It codes for CASSQRTSGRLVNEQFF. The rearrangement uses TRBV4-1 and TRBJ2-1; 13 bases agree with TRBD2. Germline V gene data show CDR1 as MGHRA and CDR2 as YSYEKL. This CDR3 region has 17 residues. V shed 3 bases, J shed 6 bases, and the junction held 8 bases outside the gene matches.

In its sample, this clone was seen a few times. The chain joins TRBV5-1 to TRBJ2-5; a weak D match, TRBD2 (6 bases). The V gene's germline CDR1 is SGHRS and CDR2 YFSETQ. The V end lost 4 bases, the J end lost 1 base, and 11 bases lay between the germline ends. There are 14 residues in the CDR3. This chain's CDR3 is CASSPHGGQETQYF. The CDR3 region has the DNA TGCGCCAGCAGCCCGCACGGGGGCCAAGAGACCCAGTACTTC.

The chain uses TRBV19 and TRBJ2-1, with D perhaps TRBD1 (5 bases). CDR1 is LNHDA, CDR2 SQIVND, per germline (reference sequence). The CDR3 loop spans 13 amino acids. The V gene lost 3 bases and the J gene lost 7 bases, with 10 bases spanning the gap. The CDR3 DNA reads as TGTGCCAGTAGTATTATGGACAAGAATGAGCAGTTCTTC. Protein product: CASSIMDKNEQFF.

V is TRBV6-5 and J is TRBJ2-7, with D maybe TRBD2 (6 bases). The CDR3 runs 14 residues. The V end was cut by 2 bases, the J end by 2 bases, with 10 bases between. From germline, CDR1 is MNHEY and CDR2 SVGAGI. The CDR3 loop reads CASSYTGGAYEQYF. CDR3 bases: TGTGCCAGCAGTTACACCGGGGGAGCCTACGAGCAGTACTTC.

CDR3 region: CASRAASGNGYTF. CDR3 DNA: TGTGCCAGCAGGGCCGCGTCGGGGAATGGCTACACCTTC. This chain connects TRBV6-1 to TRBJ1-2; D uncertain. V was trimmed by 6 bases and J by 6 bases, leaving 14 bases between them. The CDR3 sequence is 13 residues long. Germline CDR1 reads MNHNS; CDR2 reads SASEGT.

The J gene is TRBJ1-1, the V gene TRBV19, with D possibly matching TRBD1 (5 bases). CDR1 is LNHDA, CDR2 SQIVND, per germline (reference sequence). V was clipped by 7 bases and J by 5 bases, with 29 bases between them. This CDR3 is 18 amino acids long. CDR3 nucleotides: TGTGCCAGTATGGGGGATAATCGCCCCGGGGGAGTAAGGACTGAAGCTTTCTTT. Protein sequence: CASMGDNRPGGVRTEAFF.

This chain uses TRBV10-3 with TRBJ1-3; 8 nucleotides agree with TRBD1. The CDR3 runs 15 residues. Germline V CDR1 and CDR2: ENHRY, SYGVKD. Losses at the gene ends were 4 bases for V and 4 bases for J; bases not matched to a gene: 6. The CDR3 spells CAISGAGGSGNTIYF. CDR3 bases: TGTGCCATCAGTGGGGCAGGGGGCTCCGGAAACACCATATATTTT.

This sequence joins TRBV10-3 and TRBJ1-1; TRBD1 might be the D (5 bases). Germline assignment: CDR1 ENHRY and CDR2 SYGVKD. This CDR3 spans 19 amino acids. V gave up 6 bases and J gave up 3 bases, with 29 bases separating them. The CDR3 DNA follows: TGTGCCATCAGCGGGGACCGCCCCTATGAGATTCTAGGGGACACTGAAGCTTTCTTT. This translates into CAISGDRPYEILGDTEAFF.

The rearrangement links TRBV28 to TRBJ2-1; TRBD2 matches 8 bases. V dropped 7 bases and J dropped 5; count of bases not matched to a gene: 16. The CDR3 extends over 17 amino acids. Germline V CDR1 and CDR2: MDHEN, SYDVKM. CDR3 region: CASIGGGLSPKNNEQFF. The DNA of the CDR3 is TGTGCCAGCATCGGGGGGGGGCTATCCCCGAAAAACAATGAGCAGTTCTTC.

This chain uses TRBV5-1 with TRBJ2-5; TRBD2 aligns across 13 bases. CDR1 and CDR2 from the germline V gene are SGHRS and YFSETQ. V shed 4 bases and J 5 bases; nucleotides not matched to a gene: 5. The CDR3 loop spans 15 amino acids. CDR3 DNA: TGCGCCAGCAGCGTGGGACTAGCGGGAAGTGAGACCCAGTACTTC. As protein: CASSVGLAGSETQYF.

The V and J genes are TRBV28 and TRBJ1-2; D gene ambiguous. V dropped 2 bases and J dropped 7 bases, with 8 bases sitting between them. The CDR3 has 12 amino acids. Germline V lookup: CDR1 MDHEN, CDR2 SYDVKM. CDR3 DNA: TGTGCCAGCAGTTTAGGCAGAGGTGGCTACACCTTC. It encodes CASSLGRGGYTF.

The chain combines TRBV11-2 with TRBJ2-7, with 7 bases fitting TRBD2. The CDR3 extends over 16 amino acids. Losses at the gene ends were 5 bases for V and 4 bases for J; bases not matched to a gene: 14. Per germline, CDR1 SGHAT and CDR2 FQNNGV. The CDR3 DNA sequence: TGTGCCAGCAGCCGAAGTTGGACTAGTTCGGCTTACGAGCAGTACTTC. It codes for CASSRSWTSSAYEQYF. The full variable domain, with the rest looked up from reference TRBV11-2 and TRBJ2-7, is EAGVAQSPRYKIIEKRQSVAFWCNPISGHATLYWYQQILGQGPKLLIQFQNNGVVDDSQLPKDRFSAERLKGVDSTLKIQPAKLEDSAVYLCASSRSWTSSAYEQYFGPGTRLTVT.

The chain uses TRBV10-3 and TRBJ1-1, with 7 positions matching TRBD1. The junction had 8 bases not matched to a gene; V was cut back by 7 bases and J by 0 bases. The CDR3 covers 15 residues. Germline values: CDR1 ENHRY, CDR2 SYGVKD. CDR3 loop: CAITRGGLLNTEAFF. The CDR3 DNA sequence: TGTGCCATCACCAGGGGGGGGTTATTGAACACTGAAGCTTTCTTT.